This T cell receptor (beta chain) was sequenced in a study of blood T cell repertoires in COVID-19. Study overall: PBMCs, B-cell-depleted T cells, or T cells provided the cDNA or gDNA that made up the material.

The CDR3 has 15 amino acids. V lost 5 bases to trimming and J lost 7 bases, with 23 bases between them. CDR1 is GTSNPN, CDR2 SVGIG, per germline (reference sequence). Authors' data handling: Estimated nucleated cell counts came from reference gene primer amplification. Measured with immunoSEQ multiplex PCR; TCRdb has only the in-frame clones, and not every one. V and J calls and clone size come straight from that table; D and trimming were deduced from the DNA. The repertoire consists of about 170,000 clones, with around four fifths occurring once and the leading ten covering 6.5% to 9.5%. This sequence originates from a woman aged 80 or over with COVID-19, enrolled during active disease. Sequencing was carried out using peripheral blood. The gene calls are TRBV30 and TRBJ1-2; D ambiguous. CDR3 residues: CAWSPALGICCGYTF. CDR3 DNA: TGTGCCTGGTCCCCTGCTCTGGGCATTTGCTGTGGCTACACCTTC.